Each of the 17 T cell receptor beta chains below was sequenced from the same sample in a study of technical replicates of blood from several donors. Profiling relied on immunoSEQ multiplex PCR, and the TCRdb table lists in-frame clones only, not all of them. The profile covers approximately 88,000 clones, with about 97% appearing a single time and around 0.31% taken by the ten largest. Sequenced input: T cells isolated from PBMCs. Receptors originate from a human donor in good health.

J is TRBJ2-7 and V is TRBV7-9, with TRBD2 matching 11 bases. The CDR3 is made up of 15 amino acids. Per germline, CDR1 SEHNR and CDR2 FQNEAQ (reference sequence). V shed 5 bases and J 2 bases; nucleotides not matched to a gene: 5. As DNA, the CDR3 is TGTGCCAGCAGCCTCGGACTAGCGGGTGCCTACGAGCAGTACTTC. Translating it yields CASSLGLAGAYEQYF.

The chain uses TRBV6-1 and TRBJ1-1; D gene ambiguous. This CDR3 contains 13 residues. Trimming left V 6 bases short and J 1 base short, with 9 bases between. CDR1 and CDR2 from the germline V gene are MNHNS and SASEGT. The CDR3 loop reads CASRDTANTEAFF. CDR3 coding DNA: TGTGCCAGCAGGGATACAGCGAACACTGAAGCTTTCTTT.

The chain couples TRBV18 to TRBJ2-1; perhaps TRBD1 as D (5 bases). V lost 2 bases and J 8 bases, leaving 13 bases between the germline ends. The CDR3 covers 14 residues. The V gene's germline CDR1 is KGHSH and CDR2 LQKENI. CDR3 sequence: CASSPAGLVDEQFF. CDR3 nucleotides: TGTGCCAGCTCACCAGCAGGGTTGGTTGATGAGCAGTTCTTC.

This rearrangement joins TRBV5-4 to TRBJ2-7; 13 bases fit TRBD2. Trimming took 6 bases from V and 3 from J; bases not matched to a gene: 6. This CDR3 is 15 amino acids long. CDR1 and CDR2 from the germline V gene are SGHNT and YYREEE (reference sequence). The CDR3 region has the DNA TGTGCCAGCACCTTACTAGCGGGAGGGGTCTACGAGCAGTACTTC. Translated, it gives CASTLLAGGVYEQYF.

V is TRBV21-1 and J is TRBJ2-2; TRBD2, the D gene given by the table, was not confirmed from the DNA. TRBV21-1 constitutes a pseudogene. CDR3 size: 18 residues. CDR3 in amino acids: CAGRPLPFSGSNTGELFF. In DNA, the CDR3 is TGTGCCGGCCGCCCACTTCCCTTTAGCGGGAGTAACACCGGGGAGCTGTTTTTT.

The rearrangement uses TRBV20-1 and TRBJ2-7; TRBD1 agrees at 9 bases. This CDR3 spans 11 amino acids. Germline CDR1 DFQATT, CDR2 SNEGSKA (reference sequence). The CDR3 DNA reads TGCAGCGTCGACAGGGGGGCGCAGCAGTACTTC. Translating gives CSVDRGAQQYF.

The CDR3 bases are TGTGCCTGTCTGAAAGGGGGTCTACCCTACGAGCAGTACTTC. It encodes CACLKGGLPYEQYF. This chain uses TRBV30 with TRBJ2-7; tentative D call: TRBD1 (6 bases). Germline CDR1 reads GTSNPN; CDR2 reads SVGIG (reference sequence). The CDR3 runs to 14 residues. Trimming stripped 6 bases from V and 2 bases from J, with 17 bases between.

The rearrangement joins TRBV11-2 to TRBJ2-5; 7 positions agree with TRBD1. From germline, CDR1 is SGHAT and CDR2 FQNNGV. This CDR3 contains 13 residues. Trimming at V came to 5 bases and at J to 7 bases, leaving 7 bases not matched to a gene. CDR3 amino acids: CASSPTPGGTQYF. Here the CDR3 DNA reads TGTGCCAGCAGCCCCACCCCAGGGGGGACCCAGTACTTC.

The chain recombines TRBV6-5 with TRBJ2-2; unclear D gene. Trimming left V 3 bases short and J 3 bases short, with 14 bases between. Germline CDR1 and CDR2: MNHEY and SVGAGI. This CDR3 contains 16 residues. The CDR3 protein is CASSYLLSVDTGELFF. The CDR3 DNA follows: TGTGCCAGCAGTTATCTTCTGTCGGTGGACACCGGGGAGCTGTTTTTT.

The chain uses TRBV5-1 and TRBJ1-3; D gene uncertain. Looked up from germline, CDR1 is SGHRS and CDR2 is YFSETQ. Trimming took off 0 bases at V and 3 bases at J, with 7 bases between the two ends. The CDR3 contains 14 residues. CDR3 residues: CASSLGIGGNTIYF. The CDR3 nucleotides are TGCGCCAGCAGCTTGGGAATCGGTGGAAACACCATATATTTT.

This chain joins TRBV6-1 and TRBJ1-1, with D possibly matching TRBD1 (6 bases). With 6 bases removed from V and 0 bases from J, the gap between germline ends came to 11 bases. This CDR3 spans 14 amino acids. In germline, CDR1 is MNHNS, CDR2 SASEGT. The CDR3: CASRLTGLNTEAFF. In DNA, the CDR3 is TGTGCCAGCAGGTTGACAGGCTTGAACACTGAAGCTTTCTTT.

The chain carries TRBV7-9 and TRBJ2-3; D might be TRBD2 (5 bases). CDR3 length: 13 residues. Trimming pared 11 bases from V and 2 bases from J, leaving 14 bases between. The V gene's germline CDR1 is SEHNR and CDR2 FQNEAQ (reference sequence). In nucleotides, the CDR3 is TGTGCCTCCACACGGGGTCCCACAGATACGCAGTATTTT. Protein product: CASTRGPTDTQYF. The entire variable domain, with the rest obtained from reference TRBV7-9 and TRBJ2-3, is as follows: DTGVSQNPRHKITKRGQNVTFRCDPISEHNRLYWYRQTLGQGPEFLTYFQNEAQLEKSRLLSDRFSAERPKGSFSTLEIQRTEQGDSAMYLCASTRGPTDTQYFGPGTRLTVL.

The CDR3: CASSSTTSGRIYEQFF. The CDR3, as DNA: TGTGCCAGTAGTTCGACCACTAGCGGGAGAATCTATGAGCAGTTCTTC. The chain carries TRBV19 and TRBJ2-1; 11 bases align to TRBD2. CDR1 LNHDA and CDR2 SQIVND come from the germline V gene (reference sequence). The CDR3 spans 16 residues. With 5 bases clipped from V and 8 bases from J, the junction kept 11 bases outside the gene matches.

This rearrangement joins TRBV5-6 to TRBJ1-1; tentative D call: TRBD1 (5 bases). Germline lookup yields CDR1 SGHDT and CDR2 YYEEEE. The CDR3 has 16 amino acids. Trimming took 0 bases from V and 1 from J, leaving 13 bases between them. The CDR3 DNA follows: TGTGCCAGCAGCTTGGATTGGGGGGTCTCGAACACTGAAGCTTTCTTT. Translation: CASSLDWGVSNTEAFF.

V usage is TRBV7-2 and J usage is TRBJ2-1, with D hard to call. Germline V lookup: CDR1 SGHTA, CDR2 FQGNSA. The CDR3 runs to 15 residues. Trimming shortened V by 4 bases and J by 8 bases, and 18 bases separated the two germline ends. The CDR3 reads CASSSTAPSLDEQFF. DNA for the CDR3: TGTGCCAGCAGCTCAACGGCTCCTAGTTTGGATGAGCAGTTCTTC. The full variable domain, with the rest looked up from reference TRBV7-2 and TRBJ2-1, is GAGVSQSPSNKVTEKGKDVELRCDPISGHTALYWYRQSLGQGLEFLIYFQGNSAPDKSGLPSDRFSAERTGGSVSTLTIQRTQQEDSAVYLCASSSTAPSLDEQFFGPGTRLTVL.

This chain links TRBV27 with TRBJ2-7; 9 positions match TRBD2. The CDR3 covers 13 residues. With V trimmed by 3 bases and J by 7 bases, 4 bases remained unmatched. The germline gives CDR1 MNHEY, CDR2 SMNVEV (reference sequence). Written as DNA, the CDR3 is TGTGCCAGCAGTTTGGGACTAGCTGGGGAGCAGTACTTC. The encoded protein is CASSLGLAGEQYF.

The chain couples TRBV25-1 to TRBJ2-1, with a weak D call TRBD2 (6 bases). V was cut by 2 bases and J by 10 bases, with 12 bases left in between. The CDR3 contains 13 residues. Germline assignment: CDR1 MGHDK and CDR2 SYGVNS. Written as DNA, the CDR3 is TGTGCCAGCAGTGAAGAGGGGAGGCGGGAGCAGTTCTTC. Its protein is CASSEEGRREQFF.